This entry lists 32 T cell receptor beta chains sequenced from one sample in a study of blood T cell repertoires in COVID-19. Data came from immunoSEQ multiplex PCR; TCRdb stores just in-frame clones and leaves some out. The table lists 540,000 or so clones, about 88% of them singletons, with around 8% in the top ten. Sequenced input: peripheral blood. The receptor set was obtained from a woman aged 50 to 60 with COVID-19, enrolled during active disease.

This chain links TRBV10-3 with TRBJ2-2; D not resolved. The germline V gene encodes CDR1 ENHRY and CDR2 SYGVKD. V was pared by 4 bases and J by 0 bases, with 6 bases between. CDR3 length equals 14 residues. CDR3 DNA sequence: TGTGCCATCAGTGGAGGATCGAACACCGGGGAGCTGTTTTTT. Translating it yields CAISGGSNTGELFF.

The chain uses TRBV14 and TRBJ2-2; D possibly corresponds to TRBD2 (6 bases). V lost 4 bases and J 4 bases, leaving 13 bases between the germline ends. Germline-derived CDR1 and CDR2 are SGHDN and FVKESK. The CDR3 is 15 amino acids. Written as DNA, the CDR3 is TGTGCCAGCAGCCCGGGACTCGGACTCACCGGGGAGCTGTTTTTT. Protein: CASSPGLGLTGELFF.

The rearrangement links TRBV5-1 to TRBJ1-6; D unresolved. V dropped 1 base and J dropped 8 bases, with 13 bases sitting between them. Germline-derived CDR1 and CDR2 are SGHRS and YFSETQ. There are 15 residues in the CDR3. As DNA, the CDR3 is TGCGCCAGCAGCTTGTCCCTAGTGGGTTATTCACCCCTCCACTTT. Its translation is CASSLSLVGYSPLHF.

Comments on this clone: Other DNA sequences within the sample encode an identical CDR3. The chain combines TRBV30 with TRBJ1-5; the D is unclear. This CDR3 has 13 residues. Germline V gene data show CDR1 as GTSNPN and CDR2 as SVGIG (reference sequence). The V end lost 2 bases, the J end lost 2 bases, and 7 bases lay between the germline ends. CDR3 bases: TGTGCCTGGAGTAAGGAGGGCAATCAGCCCCAGCATTTT. Protein: CAWSKEGNQPQHF.

This chain uses TRBV6-5 with TRBJ2-5; D remains ambiguous. The CDR3 spans 13 residues. Germline lookup yields CDR1 MNHEY and CDR2 SVGAGI. Trimming removed 8 bases at V and 1 base at J, with 11 bases between. Here the CDR3 reads CASSSSFQETQYF. In DNA form, the CDR3 reads TGTGCCAGCTCTTCGAGCTTCCAAGAGACCCAGTACTTC.

The chain uses TRBV3-1 (or the pseudogene TRBV3-2) and TRBJ2-7; 10 bases match TRBD1. Germline CDR1 and CDR2: LGHDT and YNNKEL (reference sequence). CDR3 length: 16 residues. V shed 3 bases and J 2 bases; nucleotides not matched to a gene: 7. CDR3 sequence reads: CASSQTGTGATYEQYF. DNA for the CDR3: TGTGCCAGCAGCCAGACCGGGACAGGGGCGACCTACGAGCAGTACTTC.

J is TRBJ2-3 and V is TRBV28, with TRBD2 identical over 12 bases. Germline values: CDR1 MDHEN, CDR2 SYDVKM. CDR3 length: 12 amino acids. V lost 11 bases and J lost 6; bases outside the gene matches: 3. CDR3 residues: CAASGGADTQYF. CDR3 DNA sequence: TGTGCCGCTAGCGGGGGGGCGGATACGCAGTATTTT.

J is TRBJ1-2 and V is TRBV6-5; 7 nucleotides line up with TRBD1. V gave up 6 bases and J gave up 4 bases; unmatched junction bases: 5. CDR1 is MNHEY, CDR2 SVGAGI, per germline. The length of the CDR3 is 13 residues. In DNA, the CDR3 is TGTGCCAGCAGCCGGGACAGACTCTATGGCTACACCTTC. Amino acid sequence: CASSRDRLYGYTF.

This chain joins TRBV11-3 and TRBJ2-1; D not resolved. Trimming took off 3 bases at V and 10 bases at J, with 7 bases between the two ends. The germline CDR1 and CDR2 sequences are SGHNT and YENEEA. The CDR3 runs to 11 residues. CDR3 residues: CASSFHGEQFF. The CDR3 DNA reads as TGTGCCAGCAGCTTCCACGGGGAGCAGTTCTTC.

The genes are TRBV19 and TRBJ2-6, with 9 bases lining up with TRBD1. CDR1 and CDR2 from the germline V gene are LNHDA and SQIVND (reference sequence). The ends lost 4 bases at V and 2 bases at J; junction bases unmatched: 9. This CDR3 is 18 amino acids long. As DNA, the CDR3 is TGTGCCAGTAGTACCCGACAGGGGGTAGCGGCTGGGGCCAACGTCCTGACTTTC. It specifies CASSTRQGVAAGANVLTF.

V usage is TRBV28 and J usage is TRBJ1-1, with TRBD1 identical over 10 bases. The ends lost 6 bases at V and 3 bases at J; junction bases unmatched: 13. The CDR3 contains 17 residues. Germline V lookup: CDR1 MDHEN, CDR2 SYDVKM. The CDR3 bases are TGTGCCAGCAGCCCATTGGGACAGGGGATAGCGGACACTGAAGCTTTCTTT. This encodes CASSPLGQGIADTEAFF.

V is TRBV27 and J is TRBJ1-2; TRBD1 aligns across 7 bases. CDR1 and CDR2 from the germline V gene are MNHEY and SMNVEV (reference sequence). CDR3 length: 17 residues. V lost 2 bases and J lost 5; bases outside the gene matches: 14. The CDR3 DNA is TGTGCCAGCAGTTTAAACGTAGCGGGAGGGGGCGGGTATGGCTACACCTTC. Translation gives CASSLNVAGGGGYGYTF.

Comment on this clone: At the DNA level, this CDR3 is encoded by other sequences in the same sample as well. The chain joins TRBV12-3 or TRBV12-4 to TRBJ1-1, with no clear D. The CDR3 is 13 residues long. Trimming shortened V by 5 bases and J by 5 bases, and 12 bases separated the two germline ends. DNA for the CDR3: TGTGCCAGCAGTCCCGCGGGAGGTACTGAAGCTTTCTTT. Amino acids: CASSPAGGTEAFF.

V usage is TRBV5-4 and J usage is TRBJ2-6; D is undetermined. Germline V gene lookup returns CDR1 SGHNT and CDR2 YYREEE (reference sequence). V shed 5 bases and J shed 2 bases, with 14 bases lying between them. The CDR3 is made up of 16 amino acids. CDR3 nucleotides: TGTGCCAGCAGATCTGACGTAGCTACTGGGGCCAACGTCCTGACTTTC. Encoded protein: CASRSDVATGANVLTF.

The rearrangement joins TRBV6-2 or TRBV6-3 to TRBJ1-1, with a possible D match to TRBD1 (5 bases). Looked up from germline, CDR1 is MNHEY and CDR2 is SVGEGT. Trimming shortened V by 5 bases and J by 9 bases, and 16 bases separated the two germline ends. The CDR3 loop spans 13 amino acids. CDR3 in amino acids: CASSTRGGVKAFF. CDR3 in DNA: TGTGCCAGCAGTACCCGGGGAGGGGTCAAAGCTTTCTTT.

The J gene is TRBJ2-2, the V gene TRBV21-1; TRBD1 reflects the table's D call only, with no check against the DNA. TRBV21-1 is deemed a pseudogene. The CDR3 totals 16 residues. The CDR3 reads CASSPKGQGPSGELFF. The CDR3 coding sequence is TGTGCCAGCAGCCCCAAGGGACAGGGGCCGTCCGGGGAGCTGTTTTTT.

The gene calls are TRBV12-3 or TRBV12-4 and TRBJ1-2; 8 bases fit TRBD1. The CDR3 runs 13 residues. The trim removed 5 bases at V and 4 bases at J, leaving 3 bases unmatched. The DNA for the CDR3 is TGTGCCAGCAGTGAGGACAGGGTCTATGGCTACACCTTC. Its protein is CASSEDRVYGYTF.

The CDR3 nucleotides are TGTGCCAGCAGCATCCGGGGGGTAGGCACAGATACGCAGTATTTT. The encoded protein is CASSIRGVGTDTQYF. V usage is TRBV11-2 and J usage is TRBJ2-3; 7 bases are shared with TRBD2. The junction had 6 bases not matched to a gene; V was cut back by 5 bases and J by 1 base. Looked up from germline, CDR1 is SGHAT and CDR2 is FQNNGV. The CDR3 is made up of 15 amino acids.

This sequence joins TRBV30 and TRBJ2-3; D gene unclear. V lost 3 bases and J lost 2, with 15 bases in between. The CDR3 runs 15 residues. Germline-derived CDR1 and CDR2 are GTSNPN and SVGIG (reference sequence). CDR3 loop: CAWSLVKVATDTQYF. CDR3 nucleotides: TGTGCCTGGAGCTTAGTAAAAGTTGCCACAGATACGCAGTATTTT.

This chain uses TRBV2 with TRBJ1-3; no clear D. V lost 2 bases to trimming and J lost 4 bases, with 6 bases between them. CDR1 SNHLY and CDR2 FYNNEI come from the germline V gene. The CDR3 is 13 residues long. The CDR3 DNA reads as TGTGCCAGCAGTGAAACCGCGGGAAACACCATATATTTT. Protein: CASSETAGNTIYF.

J is TRBJ1-1 and V is TRBV4-1, with TRBD1 matching over 7 bases. The germline V gene has CDR1 MGHRA and CDR2 YSYEKL. This CDR3 spans 14 amino acids. V gave up 5 bases and J gave up 3 bases; unmatched junction bases: 6. CDR3 in DNA: TGCGCCAGCAGCTCCCGGCAGGGGGACACTGAAGCTTTCTTT. As protein: CASSSRQGDTEAFF.

This clone was picked up one time. This chain links TRBV6-5 with TRBJ2-7, with 10 bases lining up with TRBD1. The CDR3 has 14 amino acids. Germline-derived CDR1 and CDR2 are MNHEY and SVGAGI. The V gene end was trimmed by 6 bases and the J gene end by 3 bases; junction bases not matched to a gene: 5. The CDR3, as DNA: TGTGCCAGCAGACCCGGGACAGGGGACTACGAGCAGTACTTC. Amino acids: CASRPGTGDYEQYF.

The chain uses TRBV7-9 and TRBJ1-3, with 9 bases lining up with TRBD1. V was pared by 4 bases and J by 7 bases, with 8 bases of the junction left unmatched. CDR1 SEHNR and CDR2 FQNEAQ come from the germline V gene (reference sequence). CDR3 length equals 15 residues. CDR3 sequence reads: CASSSLRTGVNTIYF. CDR3 coding DNA: TGTGCCAGCAGCTCGCTCCGGACAGGGGTGAACACCATATATTTT.

V is TRBV19 and J is TRBJ2-6, with a possible D match to TRBD2 (5 bases). V lost 7 bases and J 4 bases, leaving 17 bases between the germline ends. The CDR3 consists of 16 residues. CDR1 LNHDA and CDR2 SQIVND come from the germline V gene (reference sequence). The CDR3 nucleotides are TGTGCCAGTATGCGAATAGAGGGTTCGGGGGCCAACGTCCTGACTTTC. Translation gives CASMRIEGSGANVLTF.

This clone was observed a handful of times. J is TRBJ2-2 and V is TRBV9, with D perhaps matching TRBD2 (5 bases). This CDR3 contains 16 residues. V lost 0 bases and J 6 bases, leaving 15 bases between the germline ends. Germline-derived CDR1 and CDR2 are SGDLS and YYNGEE. The CDR3 DNA reads TGTGCCAGCAGCGTAGGTCCTAGCTCGGTCGCCGGGGAGCTGTTTTTT. The encoded protein is CASSVGPSSVAGELFF.

This clone was recorded a few times. In DNA form, the CDR3 reads TGCGCCAGCAGCTTGGCCAACAGGGTGGATGGCTACACCTTC. This encodes CASSLANRVDGYTF. The chain uses TRBV5-1 and TRBJ1-2, with D perhaps TRBD1 (6 bases). The CDR3 is made up of 14 amino acids. The germline V and J ends were trimmed by 0 bases and 6 bases, with 12 bases remaining between them. The germline CDR1 and CDR2 sequences are SGHRS and YFSETQ. Drawing the rest from reference TRBV5-1 and TRBJ1-2, the complete variable domain is KAGVTQTPRYLIKTRGQQVTLSCSPISGHRSVSWYQQTPGQGLQFLFEYFSETQRNKGNFPGRFSGRQFSNSRSEMNVSTLELGDSALYLCASSLANRVDGYTFGSGTRLTVV.

CDR3 loop: CASSTHVGADTQYF. CDR3 DNA: TGTGCCAGTAGTACCCACGTCGGGGCAGATACGCAGTATTTT. The chain has TRBV19 and TRBJ2-3; maybe TRBD2 (5 bases). The CDR3 runs to 14 residues. Germline lookup yields CDR1 LNHDA and CDR2 SQIVND (reference sequence). Trimming removed 4 bases from V and 4 bases from J, with 12 bases in between. Full variable domain (missing parts from reference TRBV19 and TRBJ2-3): DGGITQSPKYLFRKEGQNVTLSCEQNLNHDAMYWYRQDPGQGLRLIYYSQIVNDFQKGDIAEGYSVSREKKESFPLTVTSAQKNPTAFYLCASSTHVGADTQYFGPGTRLTVL.

This chain connects TRBV6-5 to TRBJ1-1, with D unclear. CDR1 is MNHEY and CDR2 is SVGAGI in the germline V gene. The CDR3 contains 12 residues. V lost 10 bases and J 1 base, leaving 10 bases between the germline ends. The chain's CDR3 is CATLSENTEAFF. The CDR3 DNA reads TGTGCCACCCTAAGTGAGAACACTGAAGCTTTCTTT.

The chain links TRBV9 to TRBJ2-7; 11 bases line up with TRBD2. The V gene's germline CDR1 is SGDLS and CDR2 YYNGEE. V lost 4 bases and J lost 7; bases outside the gene matches: 10. There are 15 residues in the CDR3. For the CDR3, the DNA is TGTGCCAGCAGCCCGGAACTAGCGGGGGTCCGGGAGCAGTACTTC. This translates into CASSPELAGVREQYF.

This clone is a singleton in its sample. The V and J genes are TRBV28 and TRBJ2-7; D might be TRBD1 (5 bases). V was shortened by 4 bases and J by 4 bases, with 17 bases between the two germline ends. Germline-derived CDR1 and CDR2 are MDHEN and SYDVKM. The CDR3 is 15 residues long. The CDR3 sequence: CASSSYDSKGYEQYF. DNA of the CDR3: TGTGCCAGCAGTTCCTATGACAGTAAGGGATACGAGCAGTACTTC.

The chain uses TRBV18 and TRBJ1-1, with TRBD1 matching over 10 bases. V lost 6 bases to trimming and J lost 7 bases; unmatched junction nucleotides: 14. This CDR3 comprises 16 residues. Germline values: CDR1 KGHSH, CDR2 LQKENI. CDR3 protein: CASSQGQGFLSLEAFF. The CDR3, as DNA: TGTGCCAGCTCCCAGGGACAGGGGTTTCTTTCCCTTGAAGCTTTCTTT.

The V and J genes are TRBV3-1 (or the pseudogene TRBV3-2) and TRBJ1-5; D not certain. The CDR3 has 18 residues. Between the trimmed V and J ends, which lost 0 bases and 0 bases, there was a span of 15 bases. CDR1 LGHDT and CDR2 YNNKEL come from the germline V gene (reference sequence). In DNA, the CDR3 is TGTGCCAGCAGCCAAGAAGGTGCTGCAGGTTATAGCAATCAGCCCCAGCATTTT. It yields the protein CASSQEGAAGYSNQPQHF.